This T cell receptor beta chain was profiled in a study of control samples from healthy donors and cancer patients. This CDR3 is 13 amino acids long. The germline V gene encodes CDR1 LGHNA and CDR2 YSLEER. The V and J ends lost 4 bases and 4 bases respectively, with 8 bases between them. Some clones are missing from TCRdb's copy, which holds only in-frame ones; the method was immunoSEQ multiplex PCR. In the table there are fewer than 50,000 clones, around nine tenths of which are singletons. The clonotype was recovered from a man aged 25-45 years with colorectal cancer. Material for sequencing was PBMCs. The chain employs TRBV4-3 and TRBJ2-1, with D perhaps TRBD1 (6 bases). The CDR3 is CASSPQGYNEQFF. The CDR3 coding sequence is TGCGCCAGCAGCCCACAGGGTTACAATGAGCAGTTCTTC.